The T cell receptor beta chain described here comes from a study of PD-1 blockade in mismatch repair-deficient tumors. Study findings and constraints: Tumor-resident clones, often undetectable pretreatment in blood, expanded then contracted after pembrolizumab.

As concerns this clone: Its target is not known.

Mismatch repair deficiency was confirmed in all patients, by PCR or immunohistochemistry. TCR sequencing covered a few patients who responded to pembrolizumab. Using immunoSEQ multiplex PCR, the repertoire was profiled, and TCRdb retains in-frame clones only, with some absent. The data contain about 19,000 clones, over 70% of them singletons. This specimen consisted of PBMCs, obtained 52 weeks after starting pembrolizumab. This TCR derives from an adult with mismatch repair-deficient cancer.

In nucleotides, the CDR3 is TGTGCCAGCAGCTTAGCGCTCAGGAACTATGGCTACACCTTC. Residues: CASSLALRNYGYTF. The chain is built from TRBV7-9 and TRBJ1-2, with D unresolved. Between the trimmed V and J ends, which lost 0 bases and 2 bases, there was a span of 7 bases. From germline, CDR1 is SEHNR and CDR2 FQNEAQ (reference sequence). The CDR3 loop spans 14 amino acids.